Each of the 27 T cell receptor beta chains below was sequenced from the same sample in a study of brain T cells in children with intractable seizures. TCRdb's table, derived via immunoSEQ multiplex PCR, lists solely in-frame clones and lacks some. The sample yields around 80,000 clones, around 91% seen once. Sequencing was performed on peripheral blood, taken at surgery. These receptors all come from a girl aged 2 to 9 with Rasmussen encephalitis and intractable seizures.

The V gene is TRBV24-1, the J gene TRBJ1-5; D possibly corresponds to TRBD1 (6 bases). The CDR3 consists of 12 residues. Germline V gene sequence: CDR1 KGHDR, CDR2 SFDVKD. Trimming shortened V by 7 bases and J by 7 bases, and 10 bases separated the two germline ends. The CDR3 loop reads CATSTQGQPQHF. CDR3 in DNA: TGTGCCACCAGCACACAGGGCCAGCCCCAGCATTTT.

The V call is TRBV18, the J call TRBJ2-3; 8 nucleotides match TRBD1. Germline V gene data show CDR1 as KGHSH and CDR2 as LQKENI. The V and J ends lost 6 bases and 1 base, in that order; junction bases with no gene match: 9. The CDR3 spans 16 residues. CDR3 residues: CASSPRQGTGTDTQYF. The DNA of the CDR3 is TGTGCCAGCTCCCCAAGACAGGGGACCGGCACAGATACGCAGTATTTT.

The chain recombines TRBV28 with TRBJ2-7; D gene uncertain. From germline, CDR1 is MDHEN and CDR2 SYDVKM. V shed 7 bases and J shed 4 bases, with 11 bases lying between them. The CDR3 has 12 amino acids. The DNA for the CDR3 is TGTGCCAGCACACAGCAGGCTTACGAGCAGTACTTC. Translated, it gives CASTQQAYEQYF.

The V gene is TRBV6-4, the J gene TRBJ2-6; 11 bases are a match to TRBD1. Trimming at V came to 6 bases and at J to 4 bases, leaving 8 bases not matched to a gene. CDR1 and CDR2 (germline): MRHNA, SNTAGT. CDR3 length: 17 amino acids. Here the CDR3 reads CASSLGTGGSGANVLTF. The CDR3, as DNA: TGTGCCAGCAGCCTTGGGACAGGGGGATCGGGGGCCAACGTCCTGACTTTC.

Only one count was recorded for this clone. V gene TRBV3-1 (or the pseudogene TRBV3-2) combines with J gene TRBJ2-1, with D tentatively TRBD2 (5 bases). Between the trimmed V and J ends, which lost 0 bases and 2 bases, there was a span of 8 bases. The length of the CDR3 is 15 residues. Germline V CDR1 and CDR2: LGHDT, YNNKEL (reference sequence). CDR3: CASSQDWTPYNEQFF. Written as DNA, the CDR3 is TGTGCCAGCAGCCAAGACTGGACTCCCTACAATGAGCAGTTCTTC.

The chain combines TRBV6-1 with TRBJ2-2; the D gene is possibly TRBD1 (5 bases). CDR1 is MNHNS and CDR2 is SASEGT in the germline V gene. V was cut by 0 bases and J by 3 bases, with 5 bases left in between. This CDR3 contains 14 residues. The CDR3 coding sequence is TGTGCCAGCAGTGAAGCAGGGGACACCGGGGAGCTGTTTTTT. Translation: CASSEAGDTGELFF.

Written as DNA, the CDR3 is TGCGCCAGCAGCCAGGACAGCTATTACAATGAGCAGTTCTTC. The encoded protein is CASSQDSYYNEQFF. V gene TRBV4-1 combines with J gene TRBJ2-1, with TRBD1 as a possible D gene (6 bases). The CDR3 has 14 residues. Germline V gene sequence: CDR1 MGHRA, CDR2 YSYEKL. Trimming cost V 3 bases and J 4 bases, with 10 bases left between them.

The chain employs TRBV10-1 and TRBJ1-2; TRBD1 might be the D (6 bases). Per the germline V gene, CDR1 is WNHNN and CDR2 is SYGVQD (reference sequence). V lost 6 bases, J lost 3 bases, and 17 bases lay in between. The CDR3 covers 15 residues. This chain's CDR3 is CASRKRGRRYYGYTF. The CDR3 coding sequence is TGCGCCAGCAGGAAAAGGGGGAGACGGTACTATGGCTACACCTTC.

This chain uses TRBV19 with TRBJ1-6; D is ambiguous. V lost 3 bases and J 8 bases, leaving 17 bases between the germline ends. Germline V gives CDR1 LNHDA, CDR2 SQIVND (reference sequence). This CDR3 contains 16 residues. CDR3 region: CASSMVGPKGHSPLHF. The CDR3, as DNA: TGTGCCAGTAGTATGGTAGGTCCCAAGGGCCATTCACCCCTCCACTTT.

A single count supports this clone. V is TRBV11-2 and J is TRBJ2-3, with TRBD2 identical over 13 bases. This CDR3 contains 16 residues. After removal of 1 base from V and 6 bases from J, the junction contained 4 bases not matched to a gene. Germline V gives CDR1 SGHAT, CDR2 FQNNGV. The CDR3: CASSLGLLAGGDTQYF. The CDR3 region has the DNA TGTGCCAGCAGCTTAGGGTTACTAGCGGGGGGGGATACGCAGTATTTT. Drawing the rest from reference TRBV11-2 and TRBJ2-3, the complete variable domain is EAGVAQSPRYKIIEKRQSVAFWCNPISGHATLYWYQQILGQGPKLLIQFQNNGVVDDSQLPKDRFSAERLKGVDSTLKIQPAKLEDSAVYLCASSLGLLAGGDTQYFGPGTRLTVL.

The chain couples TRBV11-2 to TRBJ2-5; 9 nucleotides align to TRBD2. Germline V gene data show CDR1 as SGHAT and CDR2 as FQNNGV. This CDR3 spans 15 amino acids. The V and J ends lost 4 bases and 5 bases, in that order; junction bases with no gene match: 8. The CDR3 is CASSSPSGGPETQYF. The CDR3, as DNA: TGTGCCAGCAGCTCCCCCAGCGGGGGGCCCGAGACCCAGTACTTC.

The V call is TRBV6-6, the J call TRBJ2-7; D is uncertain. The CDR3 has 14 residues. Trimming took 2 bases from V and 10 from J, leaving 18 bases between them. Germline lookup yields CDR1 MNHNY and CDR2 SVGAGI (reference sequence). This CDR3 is CASSYNKLETPQYF. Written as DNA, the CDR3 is TGTGCCAGCAGTTACAACAAGCTGGAAACCCCTCAGTACTTC.

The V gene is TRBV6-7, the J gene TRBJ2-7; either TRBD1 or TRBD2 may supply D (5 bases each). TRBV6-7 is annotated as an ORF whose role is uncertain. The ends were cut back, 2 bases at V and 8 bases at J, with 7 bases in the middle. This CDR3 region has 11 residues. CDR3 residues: CASSYPGQQYF. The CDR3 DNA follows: TGTGCCAGCAGTTACCCGGGACAGCAGTACTTC.

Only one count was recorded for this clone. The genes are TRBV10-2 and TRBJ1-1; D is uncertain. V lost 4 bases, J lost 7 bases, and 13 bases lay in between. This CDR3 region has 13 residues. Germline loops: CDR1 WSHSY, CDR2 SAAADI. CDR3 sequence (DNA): TGCGCCAGCAGTGGGGCCAACAGTCATGAAGCTTTCTTT. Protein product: CASSGANSHEAFF.

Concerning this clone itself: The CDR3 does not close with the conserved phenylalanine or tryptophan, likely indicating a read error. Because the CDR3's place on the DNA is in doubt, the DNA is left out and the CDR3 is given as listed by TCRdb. CDR3 in amino acids: CASTPDRGTLSI. This sequence joins TRBV2 and TRBJ1-2; the table's D call, TRBD1, has no DNA check behind it. The V gene's germline CDR1 is SNHLY and CDR2 FYNNEI. From its first to its last residue, the CDR3 has 12 amino acids.

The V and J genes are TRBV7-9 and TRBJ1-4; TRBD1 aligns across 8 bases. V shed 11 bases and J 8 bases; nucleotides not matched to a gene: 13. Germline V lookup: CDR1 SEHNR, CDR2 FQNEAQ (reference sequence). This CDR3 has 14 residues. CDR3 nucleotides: TGTGCCTCCTTGCCGGCAGGGGGCGAGGAAAAACTGTTTTTT. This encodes CASLPAGGEEKLFF.

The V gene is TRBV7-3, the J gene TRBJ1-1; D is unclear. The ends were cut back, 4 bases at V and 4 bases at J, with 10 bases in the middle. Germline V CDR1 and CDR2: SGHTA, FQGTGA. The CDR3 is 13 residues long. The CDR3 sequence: CASSSGTSTEAFF. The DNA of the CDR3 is TGTGCCAGCAGCTCGGGCACGAGCACTGAAGCTTTCTTT.

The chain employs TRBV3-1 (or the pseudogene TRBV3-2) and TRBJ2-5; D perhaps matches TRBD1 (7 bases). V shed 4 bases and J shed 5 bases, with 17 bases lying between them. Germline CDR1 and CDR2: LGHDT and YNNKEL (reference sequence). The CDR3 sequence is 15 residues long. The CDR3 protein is CASSPRGEAAETQYF. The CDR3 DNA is TGTGCCAGCAGCCCCAGGGGGGAGGCGGCGGAGACCCAGTACTTC.

The CDR3 nucleotides are TGTGCCAGCAGCTTAAAAGACCCCGGACAGCCGCCCTACGAGCAGTACTTC. Translation: CASSLKDPGQPPYEQYF. This chain uses TRBV11-2 with TRBJ2-7; tentatively, D is TRBD1 (6 bases). Germline assignment: CDR1 SGHAT and CDR2 FQNNGV. The V and J ends lost 2 bases and 2 bases respectively, with 19 bases between them. The CDR3 extends over 17 amino acids.

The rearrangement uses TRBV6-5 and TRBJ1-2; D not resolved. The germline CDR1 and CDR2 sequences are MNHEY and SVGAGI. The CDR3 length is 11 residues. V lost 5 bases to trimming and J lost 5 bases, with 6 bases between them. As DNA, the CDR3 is TGTGCCAGCAGTACGCCATATGGCTACACCTTC. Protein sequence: CASSTPYGYTF.

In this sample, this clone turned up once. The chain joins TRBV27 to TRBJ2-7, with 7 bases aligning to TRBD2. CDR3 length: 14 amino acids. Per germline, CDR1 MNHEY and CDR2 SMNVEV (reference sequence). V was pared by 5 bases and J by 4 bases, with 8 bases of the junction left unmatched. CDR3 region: CASSPTAGMYEQYF. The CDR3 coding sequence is TGTGCCAGCAGTCCAACAGCGGGGATGTACGAGCAGTACTTC.

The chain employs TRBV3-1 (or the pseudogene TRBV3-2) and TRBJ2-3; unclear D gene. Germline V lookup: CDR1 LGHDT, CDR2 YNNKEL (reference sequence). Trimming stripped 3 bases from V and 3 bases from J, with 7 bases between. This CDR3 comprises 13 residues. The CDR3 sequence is CASSHSGTDTQYF. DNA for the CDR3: TGTGCCAGCAGCCATTCCGGAACAGATACGCAGTATTTT.

CDR3 sequence: CASSYDGSGANVLTF. The CDR3, as DNA: TGTGCCAGCAGCTATGACGGCTCTGGGGCCAACGTCCTGACTTTC. The genes are TRBV6-5 and TRBJ2-6; D gene unclear. CDR1 and CDR2 (germline): MNHEY, SVGAGI. Trimming left V 6 bases short and J 0 bases short, with 9 bases between. The CDR3 is 15 amino acids.

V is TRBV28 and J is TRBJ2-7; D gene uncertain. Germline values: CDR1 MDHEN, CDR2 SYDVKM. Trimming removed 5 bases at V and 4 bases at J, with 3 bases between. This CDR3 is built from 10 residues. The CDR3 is CASSRYEQYF. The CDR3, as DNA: TGTGCCAGCAGTCGGTACGAGCAGTACTTC.

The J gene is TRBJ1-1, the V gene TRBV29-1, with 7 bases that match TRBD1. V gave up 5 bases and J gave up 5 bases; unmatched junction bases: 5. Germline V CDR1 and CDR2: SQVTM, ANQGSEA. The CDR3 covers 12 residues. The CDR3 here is CSVIGGRTEAFF. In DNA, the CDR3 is TGCAGCGTTATAGGGGGCCGAACTGAAGCTTTCTTT.

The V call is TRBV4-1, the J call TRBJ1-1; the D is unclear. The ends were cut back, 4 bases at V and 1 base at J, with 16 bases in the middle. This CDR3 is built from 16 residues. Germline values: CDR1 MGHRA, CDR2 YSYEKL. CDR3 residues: CASSPMLRKANTEAFF. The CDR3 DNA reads TGCGCCAGCAGCCCCATGCTCAGAAAGGCGAACACTGAAGCTTTCTTT.

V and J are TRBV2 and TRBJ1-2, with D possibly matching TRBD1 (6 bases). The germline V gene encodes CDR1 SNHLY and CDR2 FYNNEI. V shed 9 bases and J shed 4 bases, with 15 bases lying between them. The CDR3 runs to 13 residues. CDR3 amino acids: CASNSDRIYGYTF. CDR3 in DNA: TGTGCCAGTAACTCCGACAGGATCTATGGCTACACCTTC.